This T cell receptor beta chain was profiled in a study of blood T cell repertoires in COVID-19 (dated by TCRdb to the early 2020s). In the study overall: Samples covering the acute and convalescent phases of COVID-19 were provided by collaborators in the United States, Italy and Spain. The prospective study material was composed of cDNA or gDNA derived from T cells, B-cell-depleted T cells, or PBMCs. The dataset comprised deeply sampled blood TCRbeta repertoires from subjects exposed to, actively infected with, or recovered from COVID-19. The repertoires were released in a freely available public database meant as a resource for research on the immune response to SARS-CoV-2. The samples were drawn from two sources: the first 160 participants of the ongoing ImmuneRACE study, and over 950 subjects contributed by 6 global collaborators. Nearly every sample came with metadata listing a de-identified subject ID, COVID-19 status, age in years and sex. Where available, HLA class I and class II types were taken from metadata supplied by the sample provider and were not determined by assay-based typing.

V was cut back by 4 bases and J by 2 bases, leaving a gap of 16 bases between them. There are 16 amino acids in the CDR3, from cysteine to phenylalanine inclusive. Only the CDR3 region is kept as DNA, spanning 48 bases read in frame from base 1. From the germline V gene, CDR1 is SGDLS and CDR2 is YYNGEE. Paper-wide results and their limitations: How much clinical and demographic metadata was included differed by source and by participant, and the metadata was provided uncurated.

Whole blood was collected in K2EDTA tubes by collaborating institutions according to the institutions' own protocols. For TCRbeta analysis, collaborators shipped samples in one of three forms: frozen whole blood, isolated PBMCs, or DNA extracted from either of those sample types. This clone is a singleton in its sample. The target of this receptor is not known. Nothing much larger sits one base from this clone, and base qualities are not available. TCRbeta CDR3 regions were amplified from genomic DNA using the immunoSEQ Assay, a bias-controlled multiplex PCR. In the original analysis: The number of nucleated cells in each sample was estimated from the amplification of reference gene primers within the assay. To quantify the absolute abundance of each unique TCRbeta CDR3 rearrangement, sequence reads were collapsed and filtered. For each sample, productive Simpson clonality was calculated as the square root of Simpson's diversity index over productive rearrangements. TCRdb's version of the immuneACCESS table is confined to in-frame rearrangements and falls short of the full clone set. An unresolved V gene accounts for under half of the shortfall where checked; the remainder is of unknown origin. That table is the source of V, J and clone size, and D and trimming were worked out from the DNA. In all, the sample holds 90,000 to 100,000 clones, and around 83% of those were seen once. The ten largest clones represent around a quarter of the sample.

Recombination linked TRBV9 to TRBJ2-1; a weak D assignment points to TRBD2 (6 bases agree). The sample consisted of peripheral blood. This sequence was found in a man between 60 and 75 years old with acute or convalescent COVID-19. The DNA sequence is given as TGTGCCAGCAGCTATGCTGGGGGGTCCCCCTACAATGAGCAGTTCTTC. The encoded protein is CASSYAGGSPYNEQFF.